This T cell receptor (beta chain) was recovered during a study of blood T cell repertoires in COVID-19. Overall study: Acute and convalescent COVID-19 specimens originated in the United States, Italy and Spain. From T cells, B-cell-depleted T cells, or PBMCs came the material, which was cDNA or gDNA.

Germline loops: CDR1 MGHRA, CDR2 YSYEKL. This CDR3 comprises 19 residues. Germline trimming cut 1 base from V and 0 bases from J; bases unmatched to any gene: 13. Original handling: Researchers report that nucleated cell counts were estimated from reference gene primer amplification. Assay used: immunoSEQ multiplex PCR; TCRdb lists only in-frame clones, some missing. From that table come the V and J calls and clone size; the DNA was used to work out D and trimming. The sample shows over 90,000 clones, about 80% of them seen only once. This sequence joins TRBV4-1 and TRBJ2-3, with TRBD2 identical over 7 bases. The sequence came from a human donor in a cohort sampled during active COVID-19. The sequencing sample was made of peripheral blood. The CDR3 loop reads CASSQVLGSLAVSTDTQYF. In DNA form, the CDR3 reads TGCGCCAGCAGCCAAGTGCTCGGGAGCCTAGCGGTTAGCACAGATACGCAGTATTTT.